This is a list of T cell receptor beta chains from one sample in a study of cytomegalovirus exposure and HLA in healthy donors. Sequenced by immunoSEQ multiplex PCR; TCRdb stores in-frame clones only, minus some. The sample contains under 150,000 clones, almost 85% of which appear only once. The source material was PBMCs. The receptors shown here come from a boy between 2 and 10 years old in good health and CMV-seronegative. Both conserved end residues are part of each CDR3. A D gene is named only where the DNA matches it firmly. Clone sizes are given selectively: once, few, many, or a class where the clone is expanded.

cdr3_length: 15
d_call: TRBD1
clone_size: -
j_call: TRBJ1-4
v_call: TRBV11-2
cdr3_aa: CASSRDRGEWEKLFF
cdr3_nt: TGTGCCAGCAGCCGAGACAGGGGTGAATGGGAAAAACTGTTTTTT

cdr3_length: 14
d_call: TRBD1
clone_size: few
j_call: TRBJ2-2
v_call: TRBV4-2
cdr3_aa: CASSQGQYTGELFF
cdr3_nt: TGTGCCAGCAGCCAGGGACAGTACACCGGGGAGCTGTTTTTT

cdr3_length: 14
d_call: -
clone_size: -
j_call: TRBJ2-7
v_call: TRBV6-6
cdr3_aa: CASSDLGVVDEQYF
cdr3_nt: TGTGCCAGCAGTGACCTAGGGGTAGTGGATGAGCAGTACTTC

cdr3_length: 14
d_call: -
clone_size: -
j_call: TRBJ1-5
v_call: TRBV10-2
cdr3_aa: CASSEPQFTGPQHF
cdr3_nt: TGCGCCAGCAGTGAGCCACAATTTACAGGTCCCCAGCATTTT

cdr3_length: 17
d_call: TRBD2
clone_size: once
j_call: TRBJ2-2
v_call: TRBV4-2
cdr3_aa: CASSPPGGRELTGELFF
cdr3_nt: TGTGCCAGCAGCCCCCCGGGCGGGCGGGAGCTCACCGGGGAGCTGTTTTTT

cdr3_length: 15
d_call: -
clone_size: once
j_call: TRBJ2-7
v_call: TRBV7-9
cdr3_aa: CASSPGRGTTYEQYF
cdr3_nt: TGTGCCAGCAGCCCCGGCAGGGGCACCACCTACGAGCAGTACTTC

cdr3_length: 15
d_call: TRBD2
clone_size: many
j_call: TRBJ2-3
v_call: TRBV6-1
cdr3_aa: CASSELAGGADTQYF
cdr3_nt: TGTGCCAGCAGTGAACTAGCGGGGGGGGCAGATACGCAGTATTTT

cdr3_length: 16
d_call: TRBD2
clone_size: -
j_call: TRBJ2-1
v_call: TRBV7-9
cdr3_aa: CASSLGLAGGPDEQFF
cdr3_nt: TGTGCCAGCAGCTTAGGACTAGCGGGAGGGCCGGATGAGCAGTTCTTC

cdr3_length: 15
d_call: -
clone_size: -
j_call: TRBJ2-5
v_call: TRBV11-2
cdr3_aa: CASSSFGRDGETQYF
cdr3_nt: TGTGCCAGCAGCTCCTTCGGACGGGATGGGGAGACCCAGTACTTC

cdr3_length: 13
d_call: -
clone_size: -
j_call: TRBJ2-1
v_call: TRBV6-4
cdr3_aa: CASSPRPRNEQFF
cdr3_nt: TGTGCCAGCAGTCCGAGGCCTAGAAATGAGCAGTTCTTC

cdr3_length: 14
d_call: -
clone_size: -
j_call: TRBJ2-1
v_call: TRBV15
cdr3_aa: CATSVGLGVNEQFF
cdr3_nt: TGTGCCACCAGCGTAGGCCTGGGCGTCAATGAGCAGTTCTTC

cdr3_length: 16
d_call: -
clone_size: -
j_call: TRBJ1-3
v_call: TRBV9
cdr3_aa: CASSVASVSSGNTIYF
cdr3_nt: TGTGCCAGCAGCGTAGCTTCAGTAAGCTCTGGAAACACCATATATTTT

cdr3_length: 15
d_call: TRBD1
clone_size: -
j_call: TRBJ2-2
v_call: TRBV5-1
cdr3_aa: CASSLTGVNTGELFF
cdr3_nt: TGCGCCAGCAGCTTGACAGGGGTGAACACCGGGGAGCTGTTTTTT

cdr3_length: 14
d_call: TRBD2
clone_size: -
j_call: TRBJ2-3
v_call: TRBV13
cdr3_aa: CASIKGTSGDTQYF
cdr3_nt: TGTGCCAGCATTAAAGGGACTAGCGGCGATACGCAGTATTTT

cdr3_length: 13
d_call: TRBD2
clone_size: -
j_call: TRBJ2-7
v_call: TRBV9
cdr3_aa: CASSPSGTYEQYF
cdr3_nt: TGTGCCAGCAGCCCTAGCGGAACCTACGAGCAGTACTTC

cdr3_length: 11
d_call: TRBD1
clone_size: -
j_call: TRBJ1-1
v_call: TRBV7-9
cdr3_aa: CASSPGQGAFF
cdr3_nt: TGTGCCAGCAGCCCCGGACAGGGGGCTTTCTTT

cdr3_length: 12
d_call: -
clone_size: -
j_call: TRBJ1-5
v_call: TRBV6-5
cdr3_aa: CASSYRDQPQHF
cdr3_nt: TGTGCCAGCAGCTACAGAGATCAGCCCCAGCATTTT

cdr3_length: 13
d_call: -
clone_size: -
j_call: TRBJ2-2
v_call: TRBV4-1
cdr3_aa: CASSQAPVGELFF
cdr3_nt: TGCGCCAGCAGCCAAGCTCCTGTCGGGGAGCTGTTTTTT

cdr3_length: 14
d_call: -
clone_size: -
j_call: TRBJ2-1
v_call: TRBV6-6
cdr3_aa: CASSYGQANNEQFF
cdr3_nt: TGTGCCAGCAGTTACGGCCAGGCTAACAATGAGCAGTTCTTC

cdr3_length: 19
d_call: TRBD1
clone_size: -
j_call: TRBJ2-2
v_call: TRBV19
cdr3_aa: CASTSWHGLGQGDTGELFF
cdr3_nt: TGTGCCAGTACCTCATGGCATGGGTTAGGACAGGGGGACACCGGGGAGCTGTTTTTT

cdr3_length: 15
d_call: -
clone_size: -
j_call: TRBJ1-2
v_call: TRBV4-1
cdr3_aa: CASSQGPGADYGYTF
cdr3_nt: TGCGCCAGCAGCCAAGGCCCAGGGGCGGACTATGGCTACACCTTC

cdr3_length: 13
d_call: -
clone_size: -
j_call: TRBJ1-1
v_call: TRBV2
cdr3_aa: CATGGLVNTEAFF
cdr3_nt: TGTGCCACCGGAGGGCTGGTGAACACTGAAGCTTTCTTT

cdr3_length: 14
d_call: TRBD2
clone_size: -
j_call: TRBJ2-3
v_call: TRBV4-1
cdr3_aa: CASSQVAGYGTQYF
cdr3_nt: TGCGCCAGCAGCCAGGTAGCGGGTTATGGTACGCAGTATTTT

cdr3_length: 13
d_call: -
clone_size: once
j_call: TRBJ2-1
v_call: TRBV14
cdr3_aa: CASSPSLDNEQFF
cdr3_nt: TGTGCCAGCAGCCCCTCCCTCGACAATGAGCAGTTCTTC

cdr3_length: 12
d_call: TRBD1
clone_size: -
j_call: TRBJ2-1
v_call: TRBV19
cdr3_aa: CASSTGGFEQFF
cdr3_nt: TGTGCCAGTAGTACAGGGGGCTTTGAGCAGTTCTTC

cdr3_length: 18
d_call: TRBD1
clone_size: -
j_call: TRBJ1-1
v_call: TRBV12-5
cdr3_aa: CASGLTRQGSIVNTEAFF
cdr3_nt: TGTGCTAGTGGTTTGACACGACAGGGTTCTATAGTGAACACTGAAGCTTTCTTT

cdr3_length: 15
d_call: TRBD2
clone_size: -
j_call: TRBJ2-5
v_call: TRBV10-3
cdr3_aa: CAISGLAGGGETQYF
cdr3_nt: TGTGCCATCAGTGGACTAGCGGGGGGTGGAGAGACCCAGTACTTC

cdr3_length: 14
d_call: -
clone_size: few
j_call: TRBJ1-1
v_call: TRBV7-8
cdr3_aa: CASSSREVNTEAFF
cdr3_nt: TGTGCCAGCAGCTCCCGTGAGGTGAACACTGAAGCTTTCTTT

cdr3_length: 17
d_call: -
clone_size: -
j_call: TRBJ2-2
v_call: TRBV30
cdr3_aa: CAWSSPRGARSTGELFF
cdr3_nt: TGTGCCTGGAGTTCCCCCCGGGGGGCTAGATCCACCGGGGAGCTGTTTTTT

cdr3_length: 16
d_call: TRBD2
clone_size: -
j_call: TRBJ2-1
v_call: TRBV7-9
cdr3_aa: CASSSQLADRYNEQFF
cdr3_nt: TGTGCCAGCAGCTCTCAACTAGCGGACAGATACAATGAGCAGTTCTTC

cdr3_length: 15
d_call: TRBD2
clone_size: -
j_call: TRBJ2-5
v_call: TRBV7-9
cdr3_aa: CASSSSGGVQETQYF
cdr3_nt: TGTGCCAGCAGCTCCAGCGGGGGGGTTCAAGAGACCCAGTACTTC

cdr3_length: 15
d_call: TRBD2
clone_size: -
j_call: TRBJ2-5
v_call: TRBV5-1
cdr3_aa: CASSHGREGQETQYF
cdr3_nt: TGCGCCAGCAGCCATGGGAGGGAGGGCCAAGAGACCCAGTACTTC

cdr3_length: 16
d_call: -
clone_size: once
j_call: TRBJ2-1
v_call: TRBV7-3
cdr3_aa: CASSSSGFSSYNEQFF
cdr3_nt: TGTGCCAGCAGCTCCAGCGGGTTCAGCTCCTACAATGAGCAGTTCTTC

cdr3_length: 13
d_call: TRBD1
clone_size: -
j_call: TRBJ1-2
v_call: TRBV6-1
cdr3_aa: CASPGQNLAGYTF
cdr3_nt: TGTGCCAGCCCGGGACAGAATTTGGCTGGCTACACCTTC

cdr3_length: 17
d_call: TRBD1
clone_size: -
j_call: TRBJ1-3
v_call: TRBV4-1
cdr3_aa: CASSHLPGQGSGNTIYF
cdr3_nt: TGCGCCAGCAGCCACCTACCGGGACAGGGGAGTGGAAACACCATATATTTT

cdr3_length: 14
d_call: -
clone_size: -
j_call: TRBJ1-4
v_call: TRBV19
cdr3_aa: CASSASRVSEKLFF
cdr3_nt: TGTGCCAGTAGTGCCTCCAGGGTTAGTGAAAAACTGTTTTTT